Below, 15 T cell receptor beta chains from the same sample are listed, as sequenced in a study of CD4 T cells in relation to SARS-CoV-2 and coronaviruses. Before the COVID-19 pandemic, during about 2011-2019, CD4+ T cells were taken from unexposed donors. After roughly ten days of culture, CD4+ T cells were isolated. TCRdb keeps only in-frame clones here, not all; method: immunoSEQ multiplex PCR. The table lists about 30,000 clones, 72% of them singletons. Antigen specificity for these receptors is unknown. Sequencing used CD4+ T cells from PBMCs, cultured in vitro. The receptors stem from a human donor in good health.

The chain has TRBV5-4 and TRBJ2-3; D may be TRBD1 (6 bases). CDR3 length equals 14 residues. Between the trimmed V and J ends, which lost 4 bases and 3 bases, there was a span of 12 bases. From germline, CDR1 is SGHNT and CDR2 YYREEE (reference sequence). Written as DNA, the CDR3 is TGTGCCAGCAGCAACGACAGGAGGACAGATACGCAGTATTTT. The encoded protein is CASSNDRRTDTQYF.

The chain combines TRBV5-8 with TRBJ1-1, with D possibly TRBD1 on 6 matching bases. There are 15 residues in the CDR3. V shed 2 bases and J shed 1 base, with 12 bases lying between them. Germline values: CDR1 SGHTS, CDR2 YDEGEE. CDR3 residues: CASSFARGGNTEAFF. DNA for the CDR3: TGTGCCAGCAGCTTTGCCAGAGGGGGGAACACTGAAGCTTTCTTT.

The rearrangement joins TRBV5-1 to TRBJ2-2; 11 bases line up with TRBD1. Germline V gene lookup returns CDR1 SGHRS and CDR2 YFSETQ. Trimming took 1 base from V and 0 from J; bases not matched to a gene: 2. This CDR3 comprises 17 residues. The CDR3 loop reads CASSLRGQGANTGELFF. The CDR3 coding sequence is TGCGCCAGCAGCTTGAGGGGACAGGGGGCGAACACCGGGGAGCTGTTTTTT.

This clone has a handful of counts. The chain recombines TRBV7-8 with TRBJ1-2; 7 nucleotides line up with TRBD1. CDR3 length: 15 residues. With V trimmed by 7 bases and J by 8 bases, 16 bases remained unmatched. Germline loops: CDR1 SGHVS, CDR2 FQNEAQ. CDR3 DNA sequence: TGTGCCAGCAACGAGCCGGGACAGACCTTCGGGGGCTACACCTTC. This sequence encodes CASNEPGQTFGGYTF.

This clone was counted between two and nine times. The chain employs TRBV6-6 and TRBJ1-4, with TRBD1 as a possible D gene (5 bases). V lost 2 bases and J lost 8, with 12 bases in between. This CDR3 region has 14 residues. The V gene's germline CDR1 is MNHNY and CDR2 SVGAGI (reference sequence). CDR3 amino acids: CASSYRMGGEKLFF. DNA of the CDR3: TGTGCCAGCAGTTACCGCATGGGGGGGGAAAAACTGTTTTTT.

The J gene is TRBJ2-5, the V gene TRBV30, with D unresolved. The V and J ends lost 1 base and 3 bases respectively, with 9 bases between them. CDR1 is GTSNPN, CDR2 SVGIG, per germline (reference sequence). The CDR3 sequence is 13 residues long. CDR3 amino acids: CAWSALGKETQYF. The CDR3 DNA sequence: TGTGCCTGGAGTGCGTTGGGCAAAGAGACCCAGTACTTC.

This sequence joins TRBV7-2 and TRBJ2-2; a possible D gene is TRBD1 (5 bases). Trimming stripped 1 base from V and 3 bases from J, with 12 bases between. The CDR3 loop spans 16 amino acids. Germline V gene data show CDR1 as SGHTA and CDR2 as FQGNSA. CDR3 loop: CASSLVSRVDTGELFF. CDR3 bases: TGTGCCAGCAGCTTAGTCTCCAGGGTGGACACCGGGGAGCTGTTTTTT.

The rearrangement joins TRBV2 to TRBJ1-2; 12 bases align to TRBD1. Germline-derived CDR1 and CDR2 are SNHLY and FYNNEI. This CDR3 region has 17 residues. With 6 bases clipped from V and 4 bases from J, the junction kept 12 bases outside the gene matches. Written as DNA, the CDR3 is TGTGCCAGCAGATCCGGGACAGGGGGCGGCCTCCCCTATGGCTACACCTTC. It codes for CASRSGTGGGLPYGYTF.

The chain carries TRBV7-2 and TRBJ1-1; D remains unclear. The V gene lost 1 base and the J gene lost 3 bases, with 15 bases spanning the gap. There are 16 residues in the CDR3. Germline CDR1 reads SGHTA; CDR2 reads FQGNSA. CDR3 amino acids: CASSLVGSLIDTEAFF. CDR3 sequence (DNA): TGTGCCAGCAGCTTAGTGGGCAGCCTGATAGACACTGAAGCTTTCTTT.

This clone was counted a few times. This sequence joins TRBV3-1 (or the pseudogene TRBV3-2) and TRBJ2-1; 10 bases match TRBD2. The CDR3 runs to 16 residues. The germline V gene encodes CDR1 LGHDT and CDR2 YNNKEL (reference sequence). V was pared by 5 bases and J by 2 bases, with 6 bases of the junction left unmatched. Here the CDR3 reads CASSRDLAGAYNEQFF. The CDR3 DNA sequence: TGTGCCAGCAGCAGGGACCTAGCGGGGGCCTACAATGAGCAGTTCTTC.

This clone came up a few times. The chain combines TRBV6-6 with TRBJ1-1, with 9 bases lining up with TRBD1. Trimming took 5 bases from V and 6 from J; bases not matched to a gene: 10. The CDR3 is 15 residues long. Germline CDR1 MNHNY, CDR2 SVGAGI (reference sequence). The CDR3 loop reads CASSRKRDRAPEAFF. The DNA for the CDR3 is TGTGCCAGCAGTCGCAAACGGGACAGGGCGCCTGAAGCTTTCTTT.

The J gene is TRBJ2-7, the V gene TRBV6-2 or TRBV6-3; D is uncertain. Trimming took off 5 bases at V and 2 bases at J, with 16 bases between the two ends. Germline-derived CDR1 and CDR2 are MNHEY and SVGEGT. There are 15 residues in the CDR3. CDR3 sequence (DNA): TGTGCCAGCAGTCCCGCCCTTACTATAGCCTACGAGCAGTACTTC. Amino acid sequence: CASSPALTIAYEQYF.

The chain carries TRBV10-3 and TRBJ1-6; 8 bases match TRBD1. The trim removed 6 bases at V and 7 bases at J, leaving 5 bases unmatched. The V gene's germline CDR1 is ENHRY and CDR2 SYGVKD. The CDR3 has 14 residues. CDR3 amino acids: CAISRQGNNSPLHF. Written as DNA, the CDR3 is TGTGCCATCAGCAGACAGGGGAACAATTCACCCCTCCACTTT.

CDR3 DNA sequence: TGCGCCAGCAGTCGACGGGACAGGGTGGACGAGCAGTACTTC. This codes for CASSRRDRVDEQYF. This chain connects TRBV10-1 to TRBJ2-7; 9 bases map to TRBD1. The CDR3 contains 14 residues. J was trimmed by 5 bases and V by 5 bases; bases with no gene match: 7. The V gene's germline CDR1 is WNHNN and CDR2 SYGVQD (reference sequence).

This chain joins TRBV5-6 and TRBJ1-1, with TRBD1 matching 9 bases. V shed 4 bases and J 2 bases; nucleotides not matched to a gene: 6. Germline-derived CDR1 and CDR2 are SGHDT and YYEEEE. CDR3 size: 15 residues. The CDR3 DNA follows: TGTGCCAGCAGCCCATGGGACAGGGTAAACACTGAAGCTTTCTTT. Encoded protein: CASSPWDRVNTEAFF.